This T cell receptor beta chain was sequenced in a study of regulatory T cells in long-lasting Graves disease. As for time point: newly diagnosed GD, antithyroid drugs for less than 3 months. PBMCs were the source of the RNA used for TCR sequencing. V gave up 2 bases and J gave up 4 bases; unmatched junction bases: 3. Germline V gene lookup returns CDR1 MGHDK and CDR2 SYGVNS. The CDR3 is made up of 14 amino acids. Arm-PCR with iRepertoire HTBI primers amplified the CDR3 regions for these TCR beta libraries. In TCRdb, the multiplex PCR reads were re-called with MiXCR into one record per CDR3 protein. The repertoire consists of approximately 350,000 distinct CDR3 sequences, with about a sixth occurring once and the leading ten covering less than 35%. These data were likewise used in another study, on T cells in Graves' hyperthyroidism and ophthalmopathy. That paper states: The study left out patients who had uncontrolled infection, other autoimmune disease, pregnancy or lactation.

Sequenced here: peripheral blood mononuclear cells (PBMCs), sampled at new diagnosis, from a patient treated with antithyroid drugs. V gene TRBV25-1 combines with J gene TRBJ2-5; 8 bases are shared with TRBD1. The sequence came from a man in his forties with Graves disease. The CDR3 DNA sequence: TGTGCCAGCAGTGAAAGGACAGGGCCAGAGACCCAGTACTTC. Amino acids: CASSERTGPETQYF.